Listed below are T cell receptor beta chains from one sample, sequenced in a study of T-cell reconstitution after alpha-beta-depleted transplantation in children. TCRdb ran MiXCR on the PCR reads and lists one entry per CDR3 protein. The repertoire holds some 200,000 distinct CDR3 sequences, with approximately 8.4% as singletons. The sequences come from PBMCs, mostly from graft donor cells, collected 360 days after TCRalphabeta/CD19-depleted stem cell transplant. Source of these receptors: a male patient aged 2 to 10 who had a stem cell transplant for acute myeloid leukemia, so the T cells may come from the graft donor. Each CDR3 is given with its conserved first and last residue. Each record gives: V gene, D gene, clone size, J gene, CDR3 protein, CDR3 DNA. A D gene is named only where the DNA matches it firmly. Clone size appears in some rows only: once, few, many, or a class for an expanded clone.

>TRBV29-1|TRBD1|.|TRBJ2-2
CSVGQGNTGELFF
TGCAGCGTCGGACAGGGCAACACCGGGGAGCTGTTTTTT
>TRBV24-1|TRBD1|.|TRBJ1-2
CATLQGRYGYTF
TGTGCCACTTTACAGGGGCGCTATGGCTACACCTTC
>TRBV7-9|.|few|TRBJ2-1
CASSPRGAYYNEQFF
TGTGCCAGCAGCCCGAGGGGGGCGTACTACAATGAGCAGTTCTTC
>TRBV5-6|TRBD2|.|TRBJ2-1
CASSQTSGGGIPNEQFF
TGTGCCAGCAGCCAGACTAGCGGGGGCGGGATTCCCAATGAGCAGTTCTTC
>TRBV11-1|TRBD2|.|TRBJ2-1
CASSLSRSLAGDSYNEQFF
TGTGCCAGCAGCTTATCACGGTCCCTAGCGGGAGACTCCTACAATGAGCAGTTCTTC
>TRBV20-1|.|.|TRBJ1-2
CSAMGRDGYTF
TGCAGTGCTATGGGACGGGATGGCTACACCTTC
>TRBV5-1|.|few|TRBJ2-2
CASSYLRELFF
TGCGCCAGCAGCTACCTCAGGGAGCTGTTTTTT
>TRBV7-9|TRBD2|.|TRBJ2-7
CASSPRSGGYYEQYF
TGTGCCAGCAGCCCGCGAAGCGGGGGTTACTACGAGCAGTACTTC
>TRBV2|.|few|TRBJ2-2
CAIRNDSWTGELFF
TGTGCCATCAGAAACGATTCCTGGACCGGGGAGCTGTTTTTT
>TRBV20-1|.|.|TRBJ2-3
CSAKPGEDTQYF
TGCAGTGCTAAACCAGGGGAGGATACGCAGTATTTT